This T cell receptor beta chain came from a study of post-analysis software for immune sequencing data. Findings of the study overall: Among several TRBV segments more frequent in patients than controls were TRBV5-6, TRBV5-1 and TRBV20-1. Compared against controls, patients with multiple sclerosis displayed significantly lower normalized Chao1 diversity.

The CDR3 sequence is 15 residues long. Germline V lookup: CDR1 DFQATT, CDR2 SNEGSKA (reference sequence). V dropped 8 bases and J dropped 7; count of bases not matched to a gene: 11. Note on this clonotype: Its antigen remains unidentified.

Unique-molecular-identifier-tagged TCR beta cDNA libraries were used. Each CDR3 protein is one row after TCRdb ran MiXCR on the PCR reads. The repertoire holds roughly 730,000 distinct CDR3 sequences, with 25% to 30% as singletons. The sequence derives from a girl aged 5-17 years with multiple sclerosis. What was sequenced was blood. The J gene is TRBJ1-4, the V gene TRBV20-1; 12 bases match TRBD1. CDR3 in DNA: TGCAGTCCGTACCGGGACAGGGGGCCCGGTGAAAAACTGTTTTTT. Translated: CSPYRDRGPGEKLFF.